The 2 T cell receptor beta chains presented below share a single source sample, sequenced in a study of blood T cells in healthy people across ages. A sample-barcoded 5' primer and a J-beta primer mix were used in a second PCR of roughly 6 to 11 cycles. TCRdb processed the 5' RACE reads anew with MiXCR; each CDR3 protein has one entry. The sample shows under 1,000,000 distinct CDR3 sequences, approximately 35% of them seen only once. Sequenced material: blood. Receptors originate from a man aged 18 to 30 in good health.

This clonotype turned up a few times. The V and J genes are TRBV20-1 and TRBJ2-7, with 9 bases that match TRBD1. CDR1 and CDR2 (germline): DFQATT, SNEGSKA (reference sequence). After removal of 1 base from V and 3 bases from J, the junction contained 4 bases not matched to a gene. This CDR3 comprises 14 residues. The CDR3 loop reads CSARGGDRVYEQYF. The CDR3 nucleotides are TGCAGTGCTAGAGGCGGGGACAGGGTCTACGAGCAGTACTTC.

Only a few counts were recorded for this clonotype. This chain links TRBV20-1 with TRBJ1-1; 7 nucleotides align to TRBD1. The CDR3 loop spans 14 amino acids. Germline CDR1 DFQATT, CDR2 SNEGSKA (reference sequence). The V and J ends lost 3 bases and 0 bases, in that order; junction bases with no gene match: 4. DNA for the CDR3: TGCAGTGCTAGGACCAGGGGGATGAACACTGAAGCTTTCTTT. As protein: CSARTRGMNTEAFF.